This entry features one T cell receptor beta chain sequence. Antigen unknown. The data belong to a study of blood T cells in healthy people across ages. The authors ran a second PCR of about 7 to 11 cycles using a sample-barcoded 5' primer and a J-beta primer mix. CDR3-containing paired-end reads numbering at least 2.5 million came from each sample. TCRdb used MiXCR to reprocess the 5' RACE reads, holding one entry per CDR3 protein. The sample includes around 800,000 distinct CDR3 sequences, around a quarter of them seen just once. CDR1 and CDR2 (germline): SGHAT, FQNNGV. Germline trimming cut 0 bases from V and 5 bases from J; bases unmatched to any gene: 13. The CDR3 consists of 17 residues. Findings of the study overall: With age, beta diversity per million T cells declined roughly linearly, significantly by 30 to 50. PBMCs went unsorted, and a conclusive naive versus antigen-experienced comparison was therefore prevented.

These data also formed part of another study, on T cells of mothers and their children. That paper notes: The TCR beta CDR3 read count exceeded 9 million for each mother and was about 3 million for each child.

This chain joins TRBV11-2 and TRBJ2-7; 7 bases are a match to TRBD2. What was sequenced was blood. The sequence was collected from a boy aged 5-17 years in good health. CDR3 sequence reads: CASSLEYRAGVYNEQYF. The CDR3 DNA is TGTGCCAGCAGCTTAGAATATAGGGCGGGAGTTTACAACGAGCAGTACTTC.